The 12 T cell receptor beta chains given below trace back to one sample, sequenced in a study of T-cell memory formation after mild COVID-19. TCRdb called the 5' RACE reads again in MiXCR, with one record for every CDR3 protein. The sample has roughly 35,000 distinct CDR3 sequences, around 21% seen once. Sequencing was performed on PBMCs or a T cell subset sorted from them (not recorded which). The receptor source for this set is an adult who had mild COVID-19 (a few samples of this study predate the infection). Cell type and time point are not known.

This clonotype was seen repeatedly, ten times or more. The chain recombines TRBV7-3 with TRBJ1-1; the D gene is possibly TRBD1 (6 bases). Germline-derived CDR1 and CDR2 are SGHTA and FQGTGA. This CDR3 has 15 residues. Trimming took off 5 bases at V and 0 bases at J, with 13 bases between the two ends. This chain's CDR3 is CASSKGGIMNTEAFF. The CDR3 region has the DNA TGTGCCAGCAGCAAAGGGGGTATCATGAACACTGAAGCTTTCTTT.

This chain joins TRBV7-3 and TRBJ2-7, with TRBD2 matching over 8 bases. CDR3 size: 12 residues. The J segment lost 7 bases and the V segment lost 6 bases, leaving 5 bases of the junction unmatched. Germline V gene data show CDR1 as SGHTA and CDR2 as FQGTGA. CDR3 in amino acids: CASSKAGEEQYF. DNA for the CDR3: TGTGCCAGCAGTAAAGCGGGAGAGGAGCAGTACTTC.

The chain joins TRBV9 to TRBJ1-2, with D possibly being TRBD1 (5 bases). V shed 6 bases and J shed 1 base, with 28 bases lying between them. The CDR3 covers 19 residues. From germline, CDR1 is SGDLS and CDR2 YYNGEE. CDR3 sequence reads: CASTGARDASVDGNYGYTF. The CDR3 DNA sequence: TGTGCCAGCACCGGGGCCCGGGACGCCTCAGTGGACGGTAACTATGGCTACACCTTC.

The J gene is TRBJ1-1, the V gene TRBV7-9; D is undetermined. Trimming left V 4 bases short and J 5 bases short, with 8 bases between. Germline CDR1 is SEHNR and CDR2 is FQNEAQ (reference sequence). This CDR3 is 12 amino acids long. The CDR3 sequence: CASSSQVTEAFF. The CDR3 DNA is TGTGCCAGCAGCTCCCAAGTAACTGAAGCTTTCTTT.

This clonotype was seen repeatedly, ten times or more. This chain uses TRBV7-2 with TRBJ2-3; no clear D. The CDR3 has 13 residues. With 1 base removed from V and 7 bases from J, the gap between germline ends came to 9 bases. Germline CDR1 SGHTA, CDR2 FQGNSA. The DNA for the CDR3 is TGTGCCAGCAGCTTAGAGGCGATCCATACGCAGTATTTT. Translation gives CASSLEAIHTQYF.

This clonotype was counted at least ten times. The rearrangement links TRBV5-1 to TRBJ1-1; maybe TRBD1 (5 bases). CDR1 and CDR2 (germline): SGHRS, YFSETQ. There are 16 residues in the CDR3. The ends were cut back, 4 bases at V and 2 bases at J, with 18 bases in the middle. The CDR3 region has the DNA TGCGCCAGCAGCAGGTTCACGGGGGATATAAACACTGAAGCTTTCTTT. Translated: CASSRFTGDINTEAFF. The full variable domain, rest sourced from reference TRBV5-1 and TRBJ1-1, is KAGVTQTPRYLIKTRGQQVTLSCSPISGHRSVSWYQQTPGQGLQFLFEYFSETQRNKGNFPGRFSGRQFSNSRSEMNVSTLELGDSALYLCASSRFTGDINTEAFFGQGTRLTVV.

This clonotype was seen ten or more times. The J gene is TRBJ1-2, the V gene TRBV4-3; tentatively, D is TRBD1 (6 bases). The length of the CDR3 is 17 residues. Looked up from germline, CDR1 is LGHNA and CDR2 is YSLEER. V lost 3 bases to trimming and J lost 1 base, with 18 bases between them. The CDR3 DNA is TGCGCCAGCAGCCAGGCGGCAGGGGCAGGGGTTAACTATGGCTACACCTTC. Translated: CASSQAAGAGVNYGYTF.

This clonotype came up once. The chain has TRBV20-1 and TRBJ2-7; 10 bases are a match to TRBD1. V was pared by 3 bases and J by 6 bases, with 5 bases of the junction left unmatched. Germline CDR1 is DFQATT and CDR2 is SNEGSKA (reference sequence). CDR3 length equals 13 residues. CDR3 coding DNA: TGCAGTGCTAGTCAGGGGGACAGGGGCGAGCAGTACTTC. Amino acid sequence: CSASQGDRGEQYF.

This clonotype was counted at least ten times. The chain is built from TRBV4-1 and TRBJ1-6; D not certain. This CDR3 contains 15 residues. Per the germline V gene, CDR1 is MGHRA and CDR2 is YSYEKL. V was pared by 1 base and J by 3 bases, with 7 bases between. The CDR3 protein is CASSQGAYYNSPLHF. The CDR3, as DNA: TGCGCCAGCAGCCAAGGGGCATACTATAATTCACCCCTCCACTTT.

This chain links TRBV5-1 with TRBJ1-1; the D is unclear. Trimming shortened V by 2 bases and J by 0 bases, and 8 bases separated the two germline ends. The CDR3 contains 14 residues. CDR1 is SGHRS and CDR2 is YFSETQ in the germline V gene. The CDR3 DNA reads as TGCGCCAGCAGCTTTACTGGGTTGAACACTGAAGCTTTCTTT. As protein: CASSFTGLNTEAFF.

In this sample, this clonotype turned up many times. The rearrangement uses TRBV3-1 and TRBJ2-1; TRBD2 might be the D (5 bases). Between the trimmed V and J ends, which lost 0 bases and 12 bases, there was a span of 15 bases. This CDR3 has 14 amino acids. Germline V gives CDR1 LGHDT, CDR2 YNNKEL (reference sequence). CDR3 region: CASSQDIAPRGQFF. CDR3 nucleotides: TGTGCCAGCAGCCAAGATATAGCGCCCCGGGGGCAGTTCTTC.

This clonotype came up many times. The V gene is TRBV5-5, the J gene TRBJ1-2; the D is unclear. V was cut by 0 bases and J by 2 bases, with 5 bases left in between. The germline V gene encodes CDR1 SGHKS and CDR2 YYEKEE (reference sequence). CDR3 length: 13 residues. This CDR3 is CASSLGVNYGYTF. CDR3 nucleotide sequence: TGTGCCAGCAGCTTGGGGGTCAACTATGGCTACACCTTC.